Each of the 5 T cell receptor beta chains below was sequenced from the same sample in a study of CXCR3-negative and CXCR3-positive naive CD8 T cells (dated by TCRdb to between 2017 and 2020). Sequencing was carried out with a NextSeq 550. The Human TCR Profiling Kit (MiLaboratory) was used to prepare UMI-labeled 5' RACE TRB cDNA libraries. Based on TCRdb reprocessing of the reads, there is one entry per CDR3 protein sequence, and DNA is missing. The sample's own table lists 75,000 to 100,000 distinct CDR3 sequences. The biggest ten clones account for 1.5% to 2% of the sample. Sequenced sample: naive CXCR3- CD8+ T cells from blood. The cell subset or site label on this specimen signifies: CD45RO-CCR7+CD27+CD95- naive CD8+ T cells lacking CXCR3 (TNR3-). Source of these receptors: a human donor in good health. Some clones in this sample may be carry-over from other donors' samples.

V and J are TRBV15 and TRBJ2-2. The V gene's germline CDR1 is LNHNV and CDR2 YYDKDF (reference sequence). The CDR3 covers 15 residues. The CDR3 here is CATSSRFPNTGELFF.

The chain recombines TRBV7-9 with TRBJ2-5; the TRBD2 assignment by TCRdb is unverifiable without DNA. Germline V gene data show CDR1 as SEHNR and CDR2 as FQNEAQ (reference sequence). This CDR3 spans 15 amino acids. This CDR3 is CASSFDWDFKETQYF.

The chain combines TRBV12-3 or TRBV12-4 with TRBJ2-2; TCRdb picks TRBD1, but there is no DNA to check that call. The CDR3 has 16 amino acids. The CDR3 spells CASSLVGQGFAGELFF.

J is TRBJ2-7 and V is TRBV29-1; TCRdb picks TRBD2, but there is no DNA to check that call. There are 15 residues in the CDR3. Germline assignment: CDR1 SQVTM and CDR2 ANQGSEA. CDR3 sequence reads: CSVEAGGARGSEQYF.

This rearrangement joins TRBV12-3 or TRBV12-4 to TRBJ1-4. CDR3 length: 11 amino acids. The CDR3 reads CASSFAEKLFF.